Below are 17 T cell receptor beta chains sequenced from a single sample in a study of cytomegalovirus exposure and HLA in healthy donors. A multiplex PCR was run with 60 Vbeta primers and 13 Jbeta primers. Only in-frame clones appear in the TCRdb table, and some are missing; sequencing was by immunoSEQ multiplex PCR. The sample has around 90,000 clones; approximately 81% are singletons. Input material: PBMCs. The receptors shown here come from a male donor in good health and CMV-seropositive.

This rearrangement joins TRBV18 to TRBJ1-1; D is unclear. With 3 bases removed from V and 2 bases from J, the gap between germline ends came to 4 bases. The CDR3 has 12 amino acids. Germline loops: CDR1 KGHSH, CDR2 LQKENI. The DNA for the CDR3 is TGTGCCAGCTCACCCCCAAACACTGAAGCTTTCTTT. Translated, it gives CASSPPNTEAFF.

This clone was picked up one time. The rearrangement uses TRBV7-9 and TRBJ1-1, with TRBD1 identical over 7 bases. Germline CDR1 is SEHNR and CDR2 is FQNEAQ (reference sequence). This CDR3 spans 16 amino acids. Unmatched junction bases numbered 9, after V lost 3 bases and J lost 2 bases. The CDR3 loop reads CASSFLADRENTEAFF. The CDR3 DNA reads TGTGCCAGCAGCTTCTTAGCAGACAGGGAAAACACTGAAGCTTTCTTT.

Comment on this clone: This sample also contains other DNA sequences that code for the same CDR3. V usage is TRBV6-1 and J usage is TRBJ1-5; D possibly corresponds to TRBD1 (5 bases). The CDR3 spans 14 residues. Per germline, CDR1 MNHNS and CDR2 SASEGT. V was cut by 2 bases and J by 1 base, with 6 bases left in between. CDR3: CASSEQGSNQPQHF. The CDR3 DNA reads as TGTGCCAGCAGTGAACAGGGCAGCAATCAGCCCCAGCATTTT.

J is TRBJ1-5 and V is TRBV27; the D gene is possibly TRBD1 (5 bases). CDR1 is MNHEY, CDR2 SMNVEV, per germline (reference sequence). The CDR3 loop spans 14 amino acids. Trimming removed 9 bases at V and 8 bases at J, with 20 bases between. The DNA of the CDR3 is TGTGCCAGAGAACGGAGGGGTTTTTGGGAGCCCCAGCATTTT. It specifies CARERRGFWEPQHF.

This chain joins TRBV5-6 and TRBJ1-4, with D possibly being TRBD1 (5 bases). This CDR3 has 15 residues. The ends were cut back, 3 bases at V and 3 bases at J, with 12 bases in the middle. Germline V gives CDR1 SGHDT, CDR2 YYEEEE. The CDR3 region is CASSSQGAANEKLFF. In nucleotides, the CDR3 is TGTGCCAGCAGCTCGCAGGGTGCGGCTAATGAAAAACTGTTTTTT.

The CDR3 reads CASSQEGCTNQPQHF. DNA for the CDR3: TGCGCCAGCAGTCAGGAGGGATGTACCAATCAGCCCCAGCATTTT. This chain uses TRBV23-1 with TRBJ1-5; D remains unclear. TRBV23-1 is designated an ORF whose function remains uncertain. The CDR3 length is 15 residues. The V end lost 3 bases, the J end lost 3 bases, and 12 bases lay between the germline ends.

This chain links TRBV5-1 with TRBJ2-5; weak D call: TRBD2 (5 bases). The CDR3 contains 14 residues. The germline V gene has CDR1 SGHRS and CDR2 YFSETQ. Trimming took 2 bases from V and 5 from J, leaving 13 bases between them. The CDR3 nucleotides read TGCGCCAGCAGCTTATCAACCCAGCGGGAGACCCAGTACTTC. This encodes CASSLSTQRETQYF.

In its sample, this clone was seen once. CDR3 DNA sequence: TGCGCCAGCAGCTTGGGAGGGCAGTCTCAAGAGACCCAGTACTTC. Its translation is CASSLGGQSQETQYF. The chain combines TRBV5-1 with TRBJ2-5; D might be TRBD2 (5 bases). The CDR3 contains 15 residues. V lost 0 bases and J 2 bases, leaving 11 bases between the germline ends. Germline CDR1 is SGHRS and CDR2 is YFSETQ. Looking up the rest from reference TRBV5-1 and TRBJ2-5 gives the full variable domain: KAGVTQTPRYLIKTRGQQVTLSCSPISGHRSVSWYQQTPGQGLQFLFEYFSETQRNKGNFPGRFSGRQFSNSRSEMNVSTLELGDSALYLCASSLGGQSQETQYFGPGTRLLVL.

This clone was seen once. This chain links TRBV5-1 with TRBJ1-3, with D uncertain. CDR3 length: 15 amino acids. Trimming removed 0 bases from V and 0 bases from J, with 7 bases in between. CDR1 is SGHRS, CDR2 YFSETQ, per germline. CDR3 in DNA: TGCGCCAGCAGCTTGGCCGGGAACTCTGGAAACACCATATATTTT. It codes for CASSLAGNSGNTIYF.

The V and J genes are TRBV30 and TRBJ2-1, with D possibly matching TRBD1 (6 bases). The CDR3 totals 14 residues. V lost 5 bases, J lost 0 bases, and 11 bases lay in between. Germline V gene data show CDR1 as GTSNPN and CDR2 as SVGIG (reference sequence). The chain's CDR3 is CAWARGSSYNEQFF. For the CDR3, the DNA is TGTGCCTGGGCCAGGGGTAGCTCCTACAATGAGCAGTTCTTC.

The rearrangement uses TRBV19 and TRBJ1-5, with 8 positions matching TRBD1. This CDR3 is 15 amino acids long. V shed 9 bases and J 7 bases; nucleotides not matched to a gene: 14. Germline CDR1 reads LNHDA; CDR2 reads SQIVND (reference sequence). For the CDR3, the DNA is TGTGCCAGCCTTACGGTGGGAACAGGGGGACAGCCCCAGCATTTT. Its protein product is CASLTVGTGGQPQHF.

The sample holds a few counts of this clone. This chain uses TRBV2 with TRBJ1-6; TRBD1 agrees at 7 bases. In germline, CDR1 is SNHLY, CDR2 FYNNEI. This CDR3 contains 13 residues. The V segment lost 8 bases and the J segment 9 bases; nucleotides outside the gene matches: 7. CDR3 residues: CASQTGRVSPLHF. The CDR3 DNA reads as TGTGCCAGCCAGACAGGGCGGGTTTCACCCCTCCACTTT.

This rearrangement joins TRBV4-3 to TRBJ1-5, with 7 bases fitting TRBD1. This CDR3 has 15 amino acids. V trimming: 5 bases; J trimming: 3 bases; junction bases outside the gene matches: 7. Germline CDR1 and CDR2: LGHNA and YSLEER. The CDR3 loop reads CASSVGTAYNQPQHF. The CDR3 nucleotides are TGCGCCAGCAGCGTCGGGACAGCCTACAATCAGCCCCAGCATTTT.

This clone turned up a few times. This chain connects TRBV4-1 to TRBJ2-7, with 8 bases that match TRBD1. The CDR3 is made up of 13 amino acids. The germline V gene encodes CDR1 MGHRA and CDR2 YSYEKL. Trimming removed 4 bases from V and 5 bases from J; junction bases left unmatched: 4. CDR3 amino acids: CASSLKQGDEQYF. In DNA form, the CDR3 reads TGCGCCAGCAGCCTAAAACAGGGGGACGAGCAGTACTTC.

V gene TRBV7-6 combines with J gene TRBJ2-7, with TRBD2 matching over 9 bases. This CDR3 spans 15 amino acids. Per germline, CDR1 SGHVS and CDR2 FNYEAQ. V lost 0 bases and J lost 0; bases outside the gene matches: 0. The CDR3 DNA reads TGTGCCAGCAGCTTAGCGCGGGGGGGCTCCTACGAGCAGTACTTC. It encodes CASSLARGGSYEQYF.

J is TRBJ1-5 and V is TRBV4-3; the D is unclear. Germline CDR1 LGHNA, CDR2 YSLEER. CDR3 length: 14 amino acids. Trimming removed 1 base at V and 4 bases at J, with 8 bases between. This CDR3 reads CASSQVAGNQPQHF. DNA for the CDR3: TGCGCCAGCAGCCAAGTGGCGGGGAATCAGCCCCAGCATTTT.

This clone was seen only once. The J gene is TRBJ2-5, the V gene TRBV30, with D tentatively TRBD1 (6 bases). The CDR3 has 14 amino acids. Germline loops: CDR1 GTSNPN, CDR2 SVGIG (reference sequence). V gave up 0 bases and J gave up 3 bases, with 11 bases separating them. The CDR3 sequence: CAWSVGGLEETQYF. CDR3 coding DNA: TGTGCCTGGAGTGTTGGGGGCCTCGAAGAGACCCAGTACTTC.